The T cell receptor (beta chain) under discussion was sequenced for a study of naive and memory T cell subsets. This clonotype was recorded at least ten times. Trimming took off 5 bases at V and 3 bases at J, with 10 bases between the two ends. The length of the CDR3 is 14 residues. Both TRBC1 and TRBC2 were covered by a beta constant-region primer of two equimolar oligonucleotides. MiXCR was run by TCRdb on the UMI-ligation and nested PCR reads, yielding one entry per CDR3 protein. The repertoire holds 140,000 to 150,000 distinct CDR3 sequences, with about 18% as singletons. CD4+ T cell IFNgamma after overnight CMV lysate exposure gave donor CMV status.

The chain carries TRBV12-3 or TRBV12-4 and TRBJ2-2; D unclear. The sequenced sample consisted of naive CD4+ T cells from blood. The TCR comes from a human donor in good health. In DNA form, the CDR3 reads TGTGCCAGCAGTCTGAGAGAGTACACCGGGGAGCTGTTTTTT. As protein: CASSLREYTGELFF.